This T cell receptor beta chain was sequenced for a study of T cells in Graves' hyperthyroidism and ophthalmopathy. This clonotype has at least ten counts. Germline-derived CDR1 and CDR2 are SGHTA and FQGTGA. Trimming cost V 3 bases and J 5 bases; bases outside gene matches: 9. The CDR3 extends over 18 amino acids. Researchers took RNA transcripts and amplified the TCR beta CDR3 regions from them. The TCR CDR3 was amplified in a first-round RT-PCR using the HTBI primer set. A single record per CDR3 protein comes from TCRdb applying MiXCR to the multiplex PCR reads. The table includes around 500,000 distinct CDR3 sequences, approximately 15% detected once. No progression to ophthalmopathy during 18 months of follow-up defined stable disease.

This TCR was sampled from a woman aged 18-35 years with Graves' hyperthyroidism. The sample was blood. The chain employs TRBV7-3 and TRBJ2-2; 13 nucleotides line up with TRBD2. The CDR3 sequence: CASSFAGLAGAGTGELFF. Written as DNA, the CDR3 is TGTGCCAGCAGCTTTGCCGGACTAGCGGGAGCGGGTACCGGGGAGCTGTTTTTT.